This passage covers 5 T cell receptor gamma chains from one sample sequenced in a study of gamma-delta chains in newborns, infants, children. TCRdb called clones from the reads again using CATT. The data contain 500 to 750 gamma-chain clones, around 41% of them singletons. The specimen was blood. The receptor source for this set is a child who was a newborn, infant or young child, either healthy, febrile or measles-vaccinated (not recorded which).

This clone occurred a few times. One base separates it from a far larger clone, so it is likely a read error. The chain has TRGV9 and TRGJP2. The J gene, missing from TCRdb, was assigned here through DNA to germline matching. Germline-derived CDR1 and CDR2 are GITISATS and ISYDGTV (reference sequence). This CDR3 comprises 13 residues. CDR3 protein: CASWEAQDWIKTF. The CDR3, as DNA: TGTGCCTCGTGGGAGGCCCAAGATTGGATCAAGACGTTT.

With regard to this clone: The amino acid sequence in TCRdb belongs to a much larger clone and departs from this DNA's translation at residue 5, likely a sequencing read error; the sequence shown is translated from the DNA. The V gene is TRGV9, the J gene TRGJP. TCRdb leaves out the J gene; it was filled in here by matching the DNA to germline. The CDR3 length is 16 residues. Germline loops: CDR1 GITISATS, CDR2 ISYDGTV (reference sequence). CDR3 sequence: CALWKVAELGKKIKVF. The CDR3 DNA sequence: TGTGCCTTGTGGAAGGTGGCGGAGTTGGGCAAAAAAATCAAGGTATTT.

This clone is large (0.1 to 1%) by share. This sample includes further DNA sequences coding for the same CDR3. The rearrangement links TRGV9 to TRGJP. The J gene, missing from TCRdb, was assigned here through DNA to germline matching. The CDR3 has 16 residues. V was pared by 1 base and J by 6 bases, with 3 bases of the junction left unmatched. Germline CDR1 and CDR2: GITISATS and ISYDGTV (reference sequence). CDR3 nucleotides: TGTGCCTTGTGGGAGGTCGGAGAGTTGGGCAAAAAAATCAAGGTATTT. This gives the protein CALWEVGELGKKIKVF.

A note on this clone: A much larger clone differs by one base, so this may be a read error. This chain links TRGV9 with TRGJP. TCRdb records no J gene; here it was assigned by comparing the DNA to germline. The CDR3 totals 14 residues. The J segment lost 9 bases and the V segment lost 6 bases, leaving 5 bases of the junction unmatched. Germline CDR1 GITISATS, CDR2 ISYDGTV (reference sequence). This CDR3 reads CALWKGLGKKIKVF. For the CDR3, the DNA is TGTGCCTTGTGGAAAGGGTTGGGCAAAAAAATCAAGGTATTT.

This clone is large by share. Other DNA sequences in this sample translate to the same CDR3. V is TRGV4 and J is TRGJ1 or TRGJ2. No J gene was available from TCRdb, and it was assigned here by a germline match of the DNA. Germline V gene lookup returns CDR1 EGSTGY and CDR2 YDSYTSSV. V shed 0 bases, J shed 12 bases, and the junction held 5 bases outside the gene matches. The CDR3 length is 11 residues. CDR3 sequence reads: CATWDGAAKLF. In DNA form, the CDR3 reads TGTGCCACCTGGGATGGGGCAGCGAAACTCTTT.